The clone carrying this TCR beta chain has a handful of counts. The sample originates from a study of cytomegalovirus exposure and HLA in healthy donors. Study summary: An earlier analysis found around 120 million unique TCR beta sequences from 150 million to 200 million T cells.

PCR amplification relied on 60 Vbeta primers (plus 13 Jbeta primers). The data were produced by immunoSEQ multiplex PCR, yet TCRdb's version contains in-frame clones alone and is incomplete. Among about 160,000 clones, around 78% were seen once, and the ten largest hold less than 0.9%. The sequence was obtained from a female donor in good health and CMV-seronegative. The specimen sequenced was PBMCs.

The CDR3 sequence is CASTSGGLSAKNIQYF. CDR3 DNA: TGTGCCAGCACGTCGGGGGGCTTATCCGCCAAAAACATTCAGTACTTC. The rearrangement uses TRBV28 and TRBJ2-4; tentative D call: TRBD2 (7 bases). Looked up from germline, CDR1 is MDHEN and CDR2 is SYDVKM. V lost 7 bases and J lost 1, with 17 bases in between. This CDR3 is built from 16 residues.